The 27 T cell receptor beta chains below were found in one sample sequenced in a study of T-cell reconstitution after alpha-beta-depleted transplantation in children. Preparation of the TCRbeta library used unique molecular identifiers. TCRdb itself ran the PCR reads through MiXCR, one entry per CDR3 protein. Among fewer than 4,500 distinct CDR3 sequences listed, 12% were seen once. The source was PBMCs, mostly from graft donor cells, collected 60 days after TCRalphabeta/CD19-depleted stem cell transplant. The receptors were gathered from a male patient between 2 and 9 years old who had a stem cell transplant for acute lymphoblastic leukemia, so the T cells may come from the graft donor.

This clonotype was seen ten or more times. The chain links TRBV28 to TRBJ2-3, with unresolved D. V was clipped by 5 bases and J by 2 bases, with 5 bases between them. This CDR3 contains 12 residues. Germline V CDR1 and CDR2: MDHEN, SYDVKM. In DNA, the CDR3 is TGTGCCAGCAGTACCATCACAGATACGCAGTATTTT. Amino acids: CASSTITDTQYF.

This clonotype was seen repeatedly, ten times or more. The chain recombines TRBV18 with TRBJ2-1, with D tentatively TRBD2 (5 bases). V was cut by 3 bases and J by 7 bases, with 16 bases left in between. CDR1 KGHSH and CDR2 LQKENI come from the germline V gene. The CDR3 runs 15 residues. The CDR3 protein is CASSPGVMDWNEQFF. CDR3 nucleotide sequence: TGTGCCAGCTCACCGGGAGTTATGGATTGGAATGAGCAGTTCTTC.

The chain employs TRBV3-1 and TRBJ2-1, with 7 bases fitting TRBD2. Germline trimming cut 11 bases from V and 2 bases from J; bases unmatched to any gene: 15. Per germline, CDR1 LGHDT and CDR2 YNNKEL (reference sequence). This CDR3 region has 16 residues. CDR3 sequence (DNA): TGTGCCTGCTCCCAGGAGACGGGGGGTCCCTACAATGAGCAGTTCTTC. It translates to CACSQETGGPYNEQFF.

This clonotype was observed at least ten times. The chain recombines TRBV3-2 with TRBJ2-1; the table's D call, TRBD2, was not checked against the DNA. TRBV3-2 is assigned pseudogene status. The CDR3 loop spans 17 amino acids. Written as DNA, the CDR3 is TGTGCCAGCACCAATCGTCTTAGCGGGAGCTCCTACAATGAGCAGTTCTTC. The encoded protein is CASTNRLSGSSYNEQFF.

This clonotype was picked up many times. The V and J genes are TRBV7-2 and TRBJ1-1, with no clear D. This CDR3 comprises 13 residues. Germline assignment: CDR1 SGHTA and CDR2 FQGNSA. Trimming removed 1 base from V and 10 bases from J, with 13 bases in between. CDR3 region: CASSLDGFTGAFF. CDR3 sequence (DNA): TGTGCCAGCAGCTTAGACGGGTTTACGGGAGCTTTCTTT.

This clonotype was seen repeatedly, ten times or more. This chain connects TRBV4-1 to TRBJ2-1; D might be TRBD2 (5 bases). Trimming took 1 base from V and 7 from J, leaving 11 bases between them. In germline, CDR1 is MGHRA, CDR2 YSYEKL. This CDR3 spans 14 amino acids. This chain's CDR3 is CASSQGIRGNEQFF. In nucleotides, the CDR3 is TGCGCCAGCAGCCAAGGGATTCGGGGTAATGAGCAGTTCTTC.

This clonotype was recorded at least ten times. This chain links TRBV9 with TRBJ1-1; 8 positions agree with TRBD1. The V and J ends lost 4 bases and 3 bases, in that order; junction bases with no gene match: 5. Germline CDR1 is SGDLS and CDR2 is YYNGEE. This CDR3 is 14 amino acids long. This CDR3 reads CASSPSRGHTEAFF. The CDR3 DNA reads as TGTGCCAGCAGCCCCAGCAGGGGGCACACTGAAGCTTTCTTT.

In this sample, this clonotype turned up many times. The chain uses TRBV3-1 and TRBJ2-3, with D tentatively TRBD2 (6 bases). The CDR3 consists of 13 residues. With 4 bases removed from V and 12 bases from J, the gap between germline ends came to 17 bases. Germline V gives CDR1 LGHDT, CDR2 YNNKEL (reference sequence). This chain's CDR3 is CASSPLVLGLQYF. CDR3 bases: TGTGCCAGCAGCCCCCTGGTTTTGGGACTCCAGTATTTT.

This clonotype was counted at least ten times. The genes are TRBV11-3 and TRBJ2-1; D is tentatively TRBD1 or TRBD2 (5 bases each). The CDR3 runs to 12 residues. V shed 3 bases and J shed 10 bases, with 10 bases lying between them. CDR1 and CDR2 from the germline V gene are SGHNT and YENEEA. In DNA, the CDR3 is TGTGCCAGCAGCTTGGCCAGGGACGAGCAGTTCTTC. This codes for CASSLARDEQFF.

This clonotype was seen at least ten times. The CDR3 DNA is TGTGCCAGCAGCTTAAAGGGGCGGGGCAGGGCAGCGGGAGGGCATCCTAGCACAGATACGCAGTATTTT. This encodes CASSLKGRGRAAGGHPSTDTQYF. This chain uses TRBV7-3 with TRBJ2-3; 10 bases are a match to TRBD2. Germline trimming cut 1 base from V and 0 bases from J; bases unmatched to any gene: 22. Germline loops: CDR1 SGHTA, CDR2 FQGTGA. The CDR3 is made up of 23 amino acids.

The V and J genes are TRBV4-1 and TRBJ2-7; D call uncertain. The germline V gene has CDR1 MGHRA and CDR2 YSYEKL. The CDR3 is 15 amino acids. Trimming took 0 bases from V and 4 from J, leaving 13 bases between them. CDR3 protein: CASSQDHGSPYEQYF. The DNA for the CDR3 is TGCGCCAGCAGCCAAGATCATGGGTCACCATACGAGCAGTACTTC.

This clonotype was found once. This chain uses TRBV24-1 with TRBJ2-2; no clear D. The V and J ends lost 5 bases and 7 bases respectively, with 10 bases between them. Looked up from germline, CDR1 is KGHDR and CDR2 is SFDVKD. The CDR3 is 13 amino acids. The DNA for the CDR3 is TGTGCCACCAGTGGAAGGACGGTCGGGGAGCTGTTTTTT. It specifies CATSGRTVGELFF.

Note on this clonotype: Because the CDR3's place on the DNA is in doubt, the DNA is left out and the CDR3 is given as listed by TCRdb. The V gene is TRBV7-5, the J gene TRBJ2-7; no DNA check was done on the table's D call, TRBD1. TRBV7-5 is shown as a pseudogene. A total of 18 residues make up the CDR3, ends included. CDR3 amino acids: CISVSAGSLGGASYEQYF.

This clonotype was observed many times. This sequence joins TRBV18 and TRBJ2-1; D perhaps matches TRBD2 (6 bases). The CDR3 has 15 amino acids. Germline V gene lookup returns CDR1 KGHSH and CDR2 LQKENI. V gave up 3 bases and J gave up 5 bases, with 14 bases separating them. CDR3 residues: CASSPLSGRNNEQFF. The CDR3 nucleotides read TGTGCCAGCTCACCCCTCAGCGGGCGGAACAATGAGCAGTTCTTC.

Worth noting for this clonotype: The DNA is left out, because the CDR3 cannot be placed on it with certainty; the CDR3 is given as TCRdb lists it. V is TRBV7-5 and J is TRBJ1-5; the tabulated D call, TRBD1, remains unverified against the DNA. TRBV7-5 is listed as a pseudogene. The CDR3 length equals 23 residues, ends included. CDR3 region: CISVPAAKSEPGQARRSNQPQHF.

In its sample, this clonotype was seen many times. The chain joins TRBV7-2 to TRBJ2-7; TRBD2 agrees at 8 bases. The CDR3 has 16 amino acids. Trimming cost V 5 bases and J 7 bases; bases outside gene matches: 16. Germline CDR1 SGHTA, CDR2 FQGNSA. Here the CDR3 reads CASSTTPRAGAGEQYF. In nucleotides, the CDR3 is TGTGCCAGCAGCACTACCCCGCGAGCGGGGGCGGGTGAGCAGTACTTC.

The rearrangement joins TRBV5-6 to TRBJ1-2; maybe TRBD1 (5 bases). V lost 3 bases and J lost 2, with 23 bases in between. Germline-derived CDR1 and CDR2 are SGHDT and YYEEEE. CDR3 length equals 18 residues. The CDR3 spells CASSSGRPGSGLNYGYTF. CDR3 coding DNA: TGTGCCAGCAGCTCCGGGCGACCAGGGTCGGGTCTCAACTATGGCTACACCTTC.

This clonotype is medium-sized in the sample. The chain couples TRBV18 to TRBJ1-4; 9 nucleotides line up with TRBD1. Germline CDR1 is KGHSH and CDR2 is LQKENI. The CDR3 is 15 residues long. With V trimmed by 3 bases and J by 5 bases, 4 bases remained unmatched. CDR3 nucleotides: TGTGCCAGCTCACCTTTGGGGACAGGGAATGAAAAACTGTTTTTT. Its translation: CASSPLGTGNEKLFF.

The V gene is TRBV3-1, the J gene TRBJ1-1, with TRBD1 as a possible D gene (5 bases). V lost 4 bases and J lost 5, with 17 bases in between. From germline, CDR1 is LGHDT and CDR2 YNNKEL (reference sequence). This CDR3 region has 15 residues. CDR3: CASSPQVPWGTEAFF. The CDR3, as DNA: TGTGCCAGCAGCCCCCAAGTGCCTTGGGGGACTGAAGCTTTCTTT.

This clonotype occurred many times. J is TRBJ1-2 and V is TRBV20-1, with D perhaps TRBD1 (5 bases). The germline gives CDR1 DFQATT, CDR2 SNEGSKA (reference sequence). This CDR3 spans 14 amino acids. Trimming removed 5 bases at V and 2 bases at J, with 15 bases between. The CDR3 loop is CSARPRGGNYGYTF. For the CDR3, the DNA is TGCAGTGCTCGGCCTAGGGGTGGAAACTATGGCTACACCTTC.

Concerning this clonotype itself: The junction departs from germline at one end; a sequencing error may be responsible. The CDR3 spells CAISSGTASYGYTF. CDR3 bases: TGCGCCATCAGCTCCGGGACAGCGAGCTATGGCTACACCTTC. The chain employs TRBV5-1 and TRBJ1-2; 7 bases match TRBD1. Germline assignment: CDR1 SGHRS and CDR2 YFSETQ. The CDR3 runs to 14 residues.

This clonotype was observed at least ten times. The V gene is TRBV4-1, the J gene TRBJ1-3; tentative D call: TRBD1 (6 bases). This CDR3 is 16 amino acids long. V was pared by 0 bases and J by 4 bases, with 13 bases between. Per germline, CDR1 MGHRA and CDR2 YSYEKL. CDR3 bases: TGCGCCAGCAGCCAAGACGCAGGGGTGTACGGAAACACCATATATTTT. This translates into CASSQDAGVYGNTIYF.

By sample fraction, this clonotype is medium-sized. The V gene is TRBV13, the J gene TRBJ2-5; D may be TRBD2 (5 bases). The CDR3 length is 15 residues. Trimming shortened V by 0 bases and J by 5 bases, and 13 bases separated the two germline ends. Per the germline V gene, CDR1 is PRHDT and CDR2 is FYEKMQ (reference sequence). The CDR3 region is CASSLGATRRETQYF. The CDR3 nucleotides read TGTGCCAGCAGCTTAGGTGCTACCCGGAGGGAGACCCAGTACTTC.

This clonotype came up many times. The chain recombines TRBV9 with TRBJ2-7; D may be TRBD2 (6 bases). The germline V gene has CDR1 SGDLS and CDR2 YYNGEE. The CDR3 covers 15 residues. V shed 0 bases and J shed 3 bases, with 13 bases lying between them. As DNA, the CDR3 is TGTGCCAGCAGCGTAGGCGGGGACGTAGACTACGAGCAGTACTTC. Translated: CASSVGGDVDYEQYF.

This clonotype was found many times. This chain uses TRBV7-3 with TRBJ1-1, with D uncertain. Trimming removed 5 bases at V and 6 bases at J, with 13 bases between. The length of the CDR3 is 13 residues. The germline CDR1 and CDR2 sequences are SGHTA and FQGTGA. CDR3 nucleotides: TGTGCCAGCAGCCTCCACCCCCCCGCTGAAGCTTTCTTT. As protein: CASSLHPPAEAFF.

This clonotype ranks as medium-sized. The chain is built from TRBV18 and TRBJ2-2, with TRBD2 matching over 11 bases. Losses at the gene ends were 8 bases for V and 5 bases for J; bases not matched to a gene: 7. The CDR3 is 15 residues long. Germline lookup yields CDR1 KGHSH and CDR2 LQKENI. The CDR3 nucleotides are TGTGCCAGCCCAACTAGCGGGAGTTTTACCGGGGAGCTGTTTTTT. This codes for CASPTSGSFTGELFF.

This clonotype was recorded many times. The chain combines TRBV7-9 with TRBJ2-7; no clear D. Trimming pared 1 base from V and 6 bases from J, leaving 10 bases between. CDR3 length: 13 amino acids. The germline CDR1 and CDR2 sequences are SEHNR and FQNEAQ (reference sequence). In DNA, the CDR3 is TGTGCCAGCAGCTTAGTCAGGCAAGGCGAGCAGTACTTC. Translating gives CASSLVRQGEQYF.